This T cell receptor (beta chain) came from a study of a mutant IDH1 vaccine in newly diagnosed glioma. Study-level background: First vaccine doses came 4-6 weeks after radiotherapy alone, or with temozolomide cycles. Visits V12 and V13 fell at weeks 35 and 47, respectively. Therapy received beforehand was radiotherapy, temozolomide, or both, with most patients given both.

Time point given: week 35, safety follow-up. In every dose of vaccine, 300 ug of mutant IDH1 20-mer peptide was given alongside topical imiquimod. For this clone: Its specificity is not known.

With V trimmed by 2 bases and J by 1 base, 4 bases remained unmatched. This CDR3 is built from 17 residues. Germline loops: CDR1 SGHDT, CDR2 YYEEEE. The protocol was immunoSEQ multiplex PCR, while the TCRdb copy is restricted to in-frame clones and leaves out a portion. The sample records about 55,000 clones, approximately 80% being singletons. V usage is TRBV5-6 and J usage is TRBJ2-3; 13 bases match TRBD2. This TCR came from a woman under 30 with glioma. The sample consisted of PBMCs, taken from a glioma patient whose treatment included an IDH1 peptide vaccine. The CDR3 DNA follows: TGTGCCAGCAGCTTAGGGACTAGCGGGGTGGGCACAGATACGCAGTATTTT. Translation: CASSLGTSGVGTDTQYF.